This T cell receptor beta chain originates from a study of technical replicates of blood from a handful of donors. Sequenced by immunoSEQ multiplex PCR; TCRdb stores in-frame clones only, minus some. The sample includes fewer than 85,000 clones, 85% to 95% of them seen just once. V lost 2 bases, J lost 0 bases, and 7 bases stayed unmatched. The CDR3 totals 17 residues. Germline lookup yields CDR1 MGHRA and CDR2 YSYEKL. The origin of this receptor is a human donor in good health. The V and J genes are TRBV4-1 and TRBJ1-1, with 9 bases identical to TRBD1. The sequenced sample was T cells isolated from PBMCs. The CDR3 nucleotides read TGCGCCAGCAGCCAATTGACCGGGACAGGGATGAACACTGAAGCTTTCTTT. Protein sequence: CASSQLTGTGMNTEAFF.